The 20 T cell receptor beta chains listed next were all sequenced from one sample in a study of PD-1 blockade in classical Hodgkin lymphoma. Assay used: immunoSEQ multiplex PCR; TCRdb lists only in-frame clones, some missing. The table lists tens of thousands of clones, more than 90% of them singletons, with more than 7.5% in the top ten. As to time point: cycle 4 day 1 (C4D1), after about 6 weeks of nivolumab. Relapse was seen in all patients after autologous stem cell transplantation, and brentuximab vedotin exposure was variable. Material: peripheral blood mononuclear cells (PBMCs), obtained before the fourth cycle of nivolumab. The receptors originated from a human donor with classical Hodgkin lymphoma.

This chain uses TRBV6-1 with TRBJ2-5, with D tentatively TRBD1 (6 bases). The CDR3 length is 12 residues. The germline V gene encodes CDR1 MNHNS and CDR2 SASEGT. V was clipped by 6 bases and J by 5 bases, with 10 bases between them. The DNA of the CDR3 is TGTGCCAGCAGCCAGGGGCTTGAGACCCAGTACTTC. It is translated as CASSQGLETQYF.

This clone was seen just once. The identical CDR3 is also encoded by other nucleotide sequences in the sample. The J gene is TRBJ2-7, the V gene TRBV11-2; 7 bases fit TRBD1. Trimming took 2 bases from V and 3 from J; bases not matched to a gene: 7. Germline V lookup: CDR1 SGHAT, CDR2 FQNNGV. The CDR3 runs 15 residues. CDR3 DNA: TGTGCCAGCAGCTTAAACCGGGACAGTCTCTACGAGCAGTACTTC. Translated, it gives CASSLNRDSLYEQYF.

This chain uses TRBV5-1 with TRBJ2-2; a possible D gene is TRBD2 (6 bases). V was pared by 6 bases and J by 2 bases, with 11 bases between. CDR1 and CDR2 from the germline V gene are SGHRS and YFSETQ. CDR3 size: 14 residues. The CDR3 nucleotides are TGCGCCAGCATTTCTAGCGTTAACACCGGGGAGCTGTTTTTT. This encodes CASISSVNTGELFF. Full variable domain (missing parts from reference TRBV5-1 and TRBJ2-2): KAGVTQTPRYLIKTRGQQVTLSCSPISGHRSVSWYQQTPGQGLQFLFEYFSETQRNKGNFPGRFSGRQFSNSRSEMNVSTLELGDSALYLCASISSVNTGELFFGEGSRLTVL.

The chain uses TRBV29-1 and TRBJ2-5; 8 bases map to TRBD2. Germline assignment: CDR1 SQVTM and CDR2 ANQGSEA. CDR3 length equals 15 residues. With 1 base clipped from V and 4 bases from J, the junction kept 8 bases outside the gene matches. CDR3 in DNA: TGCAGCGTTGAAGGCGCGGGAGGACGTGCAGAGACCCAGTACTTC. Translated, it gives CSVEGAGGRAETQYF.

The V and J genes are TRBV11-2 and TRBJ2-3, with D hard to call. Per the germline V gene, CDR1 is SGHAT and CDR2 is FQNNGV. The CDR3 loop spans 15 amino acids. The V gene lost 1 base and the J gene lost 3 bases, with 11 bases spanning the gap. In nucleotides, the CDR3 is TGTGCCAGCAGCTTAGTTCCTAGTTTGACAGATACGCAGTATTTT. Translated: CASSLVPSLTDTQYF. The full variable domain, in which reference TRBV11-2 and TRBJ2-3 provide the parts outside the CDR3, is EAGVAQSPRYKIIEKRQSVAFWCNPISGHATLYWYQQILGQGPKLLIQFQNNGVVDDSQLPKDRFSAERLKGVDSTLKIQPAKLEDSAVYLCASSLVPSLTDTQYFGPGTRLTVL.

This chain joins TRBV7-9 and TRBJ2-1; D not resolved. Germline CDR1 reads SEHNR; CDR2 reads FQNEAQ (reference sequence). This CDR3 has 11 amino acids. V lost 5 bases, J lost 6 bases, and 5 bases lay in between. Here the CDR3 reads CASSPTNEQFF. In nucleotides, the CDR3 is TGTGCCAGCAGCCCAACCAATGAGCAGTTCTTC.

V usage is TRBV6-6 and J usage is TRBJ1-4, with D tentatively TRBD1 (5 bases). Trimming left V 5 bases short and J 8 bases short, with 15 bases between. The germline CDR1 and CDR2 sequences are MNHNY and SVGAGI (reference sequence). This CDR3 has 14 amino acids. CDR3 residues: CASSKLRGGEKLFF. CDR3 nucleotides: TGTGCCAGCAGTAAACTTAGGGGTGGCGAAAAACTGTTTTTT.

The J gene is TRBJ2-3, the V gene TRBV4-1, with 13 positions matching TRBD2. The CDR3 extends over 20 amino acids. Per germline, CDR1 MGHRA and CDR2 YSYEKL. The trim removed 0 bases at V and 0 bases at J, leaving 9 bases unmatched. In DNA form, the CDR3 reads TGCGCCAGCAGCCAAGATCGAGGACTAGCGGGAGCGGGGAGCACAGATACGCAGTATTTT. As protein: CASSQDRGLAGAGSTDTQYF.

A word on this clone: At one of its ends the junction is not consistent with the germline gene, which may arise from a read error. This chain links TRBV7-9 with TRBJ2-1, with no clear D. This CDR3 comprises 11 residues. Germline CDR1 SEHNR, CDR2 FQNEAQ (reference sequence). CDR3 sequence (DNA): TGTGCCAGCAGCTACACTCAGGATTGGCTCTTC. Residues: CASSYTQDWLF.

V is TRBV2 and J is TRBJ1-6; 7 bases align to TRBD1. The V gene's germline CDR1 is SNHLY and CDR2 FYNNEI. V dropped 6 bases and J dropped 9; count of bases not matched to a gene: 5. The CDR3 has 13 amino acids. The CDR3 region is CASRRQGVSPLHF. As DNA, the CDR3 is TGTGCCAGCAGAAGACAGGGCGTTTCACCCCTCCACTTT. Together with reference TRBV2 and TRBJ1-6, the CDR3 gives the full variable domain: EPEVTQTPSHQVTQMGQEVILRCVPISNHLYFYWYRQILGQKVEFLVSFYNNEISEKSEIFDDQFSVERPDGSNFTLKIRSTKLEDSAMYFCASRRQGVSPLHFGNGTRLTVT.

This clone was detected only once. The gene calls are TRBV11-3 and TRBJ2-2; 9 bases agree with TRBD2. This CDR3 is 17 amino acids long. Germline V gives CDR1 SGHNT, CDR2 YENEEA. J lost 2 bases, V lost 3 bases, and 7 bases had no gene match. CDR3 nucleotides: TGTGCCAGCAGCTTCACTCTAGCGGGACCAAACACCGGGGAGCTGTTTTTT. Translation: CASSFTLAGPNTGELFF.

This chain links TRBV10-2 with TRBJ2-7; TRBD1 matches at 7 bases. V shed 2 bases, J shed 5 bases, and the junction held 3 bases outside the gene matches. This CDR3 contains 13 residues. Germline V lookup: CDR1 WSHSY, CDR2 SAAADI. CDR3: CASSEPTGDEQYF. The CDR3 coding sequence is TGCGCCAGCAGTGAGCCTACAGGGGACGAGCAGTACTTC.

V gene TRBV7-9 combines with J gene TRBJ1-5; 9 nucleotides match TRBD1. The CDR3 has 18 amino acids. Germline CDR1 reads SEHNR; CDR2 reads FQNEAQ (reference sequence). V lost 0 bases and J lost 6; bases outside the gene matches: 12. CDR3 in DNA: TGTGCCAGCAGCTTAGCCCAAAGCGGAGACAGGGGGAGTCAGCCCCAGCATTTT. It specifies CASSLAQSGDRGSQPQHF.

This sequence joins TRBV28 and TRBJ2-3; TRBD2 aligns across 7 bases. Trimming at V came to 3 bases and at J to 0 bases, leaving 3 bases not matched to a gene. Germline V gene lookup returns CDR1 MDHEN and CDR2 SYDVKM. This CDR3 comprises 15 residues. The CDR3 loop is CASSFLSGSTDTQYF. In DNA form, the CDR3 reads TGTGCCAGCAGTTTTCTTAGCGGGAGCACAGATACGCAGTATTTT.

Turning to this clone: The junction does not match germline at one end; this may be a read error. J is TRBJ2-5 and V is TRBV2, with D unclear. Germline assignment: CDR1 SNHLY and CDR2 FYNNEI. The CDR3 extends over 9 amino acids. CDR3 region: CASPTPRDF. CDR3 coding DNA: TGTGCCAGCCCCACCCCGCGTGACTTC.

The rearrangement uses TRBV28 and TRBJ2-7, with TRBD1 as a possible D gene (5 bases). With 3 bases removed from V and 1 base from J, the gap between germline ends came to 13 bases. This CDR3 has 15 residues. From germline, CDR1 is MDHEN and CDR2 SYDVKM. CDR3 loop: CASSFQGLGSYEQYF. CDR3 bases: TGTGCCAGCAGTTTTCAGGGTTTAGGTTCCTACGAGCAGTACTTC.

V gene TRBV7-9 combines with J gene TRBJ2-1; D uncertain. Trimming left V 0 bases short and J 9 bases short, with 12 bases between. The CDR3 sequence is 14 residues long. Germline V gene sequence: CDR1 SEHNR, CDR2 FQNEAQ (reference sequence). The CDR3 bases are TGTGCCAGCAGCTTAGCGTCGCCATTTAGTGAGCAGTTCTTC. It encodes CASSLASPFSEQFF.

The chain has TRBV15 and TRBJ2-5; 8 positions match TRBD2. Germline V lookup: CDR1 LNHNV, CDR2 YYDKDF (reference sequence). After removal of 3 bases from V and 2 bases from J, the junction contained 8 bases not matched to a gene. CDR3 length equals 16 residues. The CDR3 loop is CATSREAGVGQETQYF. DNA of the CDR3: TGTGCCACCAGCAGGGAAGCGGGAGTTGGGCAAGAGACCCAGTACTTC.

V and J are TRBV5-1 and TRBJ2-3; possible D gene TRBD2, 6 bases. The CDR3 contains 13 residues. V was clipped by 4 bases and J by 6 bases, with 12 bases between them. The germline V gene encodes CDR1 SGHRS and CDR2 YFSETQ. The CDR3: CASSPRLVDTQYF. The CDR3 nucleotides read TGCGCCAGCAGCCCGAGACTAGTTGATACGCAGTATTTT.

This chain links TRBV6-6 with TRBJ1-3; D is uncertain. CDR1 is MNHNY and CDR2 is SVGAGI in the germline V gene (reference sequence). The germline V and J ends were trimmed by 2 bases and 2 bases, with 13 bases remaining between them. This CDR3 contains 16 residues. CDR3 sequence reads: CASSYRSRQAGNTIYF. CDR3 DNA sequence: TGTGCCAGCAGTTACAGGTCACGACAAGCTGGAAACACCATATATTTT.